The rows below give T cell receptor beta chains drawn from one sample of a study of blood T cell repertoires in COVID-19. This table comes from immunoSEQ multiplex PCR, and its TCRdb copy is limited to in-frame clones, with some not included. The sample carries 300,000 to 350,000 clones, roughly 87% recorded once. The sequenced sample was peripheral blood. The receptors were sampled from a man aged 18-30 years with active or convalescent COVID-19. Both conserved end residues are trimmed from each CDR3. The order of the fields is V gene, clone size, CDR3 length, CDR3 protein. Clone size is not always given. Where it is, it says once, few, many or a class for expanded clones.

TRBV5-1 | NA | 12 | ASSGRGSTDTQY
TRBV6-2/TRBV6-3 | NA | 16 | ASSYSPTGGANTGELF
TRBV11-2 | NA | 12 | ASSFPPLRPGTI
TRBV19 | NA | 11 | ATNPGTGPEAF
TRBV27 | NA | 13 | ASSAPGQGDYEQY
TRBV13 | NA | 15 | ASSRGLLAGANNEQF
TRBV24-1 | NA | 12 | ATSDGPRDTEQY
TRBV10-3 | NA | 16 | AISPNPPSISTNEKLF
TRBV27 | NA | 11 | ASSRTGNTEAF
TRBV14 | NA | 14 | ASSQGTATSNYGYT
TRBV3-1/TRBV3-2 | NA | 13 | ASSQDWRSTDTQY
TRBV5-5 | NA | 16 | ASSLREGNWRLSYEQY
TRBV7-9 | NA | 12 | ASSSGTGNSPLH
TRBV7-8 | NA | 14 | ASSLAASATYNEQF
TRBV10-3 | NA | 12 | ASRDSGGLNEQF
TRBV5-1 | NA | 12 | ASSIQQGPSEQY
TRBV11-2 | NA | 14 | ASSLLVGALSQTQY
TRBV6-5 | NA | 12 | ASSYGGSNQPQH
TRBV2 | NA | 11 | ASTSGENTEAF
TRBV11-2 | NA | 10 | ASSPNGYGYT
TRBV7-2 | once | 11 | ASSSRLALEQY
TRBV19 | NA | 13 | ASSISSGLAYEQY
TRBV5-4 | NA | 14 | ASSLGSQGLRETQY
TRBV6-2/TRBV6-3 | NA | 13 | ASSSLPVSNQPQH
TRBV4-1 | NA | 12 | ASSVTGQANGYT
TRBV27 | NA | 11 | ASSLLSTDTQY
TRBV7-8 | NA | 14 | ASSLGPSGKDYEQY
TRBV12-3/TRBV12-4 | NA | 11 | ASSLAGNTEAF
TRBV7-9 | NA | 13 | ASSFRGQGAETQY
TRBV12-3/TRBV12-4 | NA | 11 | ASSFLTRETQY
TRBV19 | NA | 13 | ASSIRSSGTNEQF
TRBV9 | few | 13 | ASSPRTGAGETQY
TRBV5-1 | NA | 11 | ASSLANRGGYT
TRBV7-9 | NA | 14 | ASSWFGQGNTGELF
TRBV29-1 | once | 13 | SVGPDRGRRTEAF
TRBV7-2 | NA | 14 | ASSSTGTSSTDIQY
TRBV15 | NA | 12 | ATSRDTSPGELF
TRBV28 | NA | 13 | ASSSRLAGVHEQY
TRBV19 | NA | 14 | ASSIDSPGTGYGYT
TRBV7-6 | NA | 14 | ASSLGIGGANYGYT